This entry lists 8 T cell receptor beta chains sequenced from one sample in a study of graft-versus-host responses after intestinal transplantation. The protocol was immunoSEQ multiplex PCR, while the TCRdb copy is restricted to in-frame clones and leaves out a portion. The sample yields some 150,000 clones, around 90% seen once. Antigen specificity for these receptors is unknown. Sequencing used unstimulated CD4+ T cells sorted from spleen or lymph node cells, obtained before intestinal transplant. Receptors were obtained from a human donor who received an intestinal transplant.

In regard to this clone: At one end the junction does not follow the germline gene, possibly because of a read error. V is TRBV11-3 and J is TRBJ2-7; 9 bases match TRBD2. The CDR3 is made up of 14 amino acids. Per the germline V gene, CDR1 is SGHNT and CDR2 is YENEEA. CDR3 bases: TGTACCAGGGCGCTTCAACTAGCGGGTGGCGAGCAGTACTTC. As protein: CTRALQLAGGEQYF.

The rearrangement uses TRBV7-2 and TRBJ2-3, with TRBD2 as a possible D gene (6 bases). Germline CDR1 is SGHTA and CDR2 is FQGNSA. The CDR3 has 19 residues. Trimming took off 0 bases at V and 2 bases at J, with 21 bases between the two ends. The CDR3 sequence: CASSLALSWLARATDTQYF. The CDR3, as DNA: TGTGCCAGCAGCTTAGCCTTGTCCTGGCTAGCGCGGGCCACAGATACGCAGTATTTT.

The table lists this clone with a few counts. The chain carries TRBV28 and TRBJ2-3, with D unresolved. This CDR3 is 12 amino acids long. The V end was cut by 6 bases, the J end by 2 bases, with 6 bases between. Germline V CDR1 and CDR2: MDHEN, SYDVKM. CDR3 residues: CASSPNTDTQYF. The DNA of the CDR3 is TGTGCCAGCAGCCCTAACACAGATACGCAGTATTTT.

The CDR3 sequence is CASSVGHTFGGNTIYF. CDR3 sequence (DNA): TGTGCCAGCAGTGTGGGCCACACGTTCGGTGGAAACACCATATATTTT. The chain is built from TRBV2 and TRBJ1-3; D uncertain. CDR1 SNHLY and CDR2 FYNNEI come from the germline V gene. With 4 bases removed from V and 3 bases from J, the gap between germline ends came to 16 bases. This CDR3 has 16 residues.

CDR3 sequence reads: CASSTGLAGYNEQFF. Here the CDR3 DNA reads TGTGCCAGCAGCACCGGACTAGCGGGTTACAATGAGCAGTTCTTC. This sequence joins TRBV7-3 and TRBJ2-1; 11 bases map to TRBD2. After removal of 5 bases from V and 4 bases from J, the junction contained 4 bases not matched to a gene. Germline CDR1 reads SGHTA; CDR2 reads FQGTGA. CDR3 length: 15 amino acids.

The CDR3 here is CASRVGWDSYEQYF. As DNA, the CDR3 is TGTGCCAGCAGGGTGGGCTGGGACTCCTACGAGCAGTACTTC. The gene calls are TRBV6-5 and TRBJ2-7, with no clear D. The germline CDR1 and CDR2 sequences are MNHEY and SVGAGI. The CDR3 has 14 residues. Between the trimmed V and J ends, which lost 6 bases and 0 bases, there was a span of 12 bases.

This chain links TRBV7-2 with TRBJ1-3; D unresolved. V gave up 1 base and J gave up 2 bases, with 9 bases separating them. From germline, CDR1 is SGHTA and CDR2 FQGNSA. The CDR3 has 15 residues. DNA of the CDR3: TGTGCCAGCAGCTTAGTCGGGGTGGCTGGAAACACCATATATTTT. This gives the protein CASSLVGVAGNTIYF.

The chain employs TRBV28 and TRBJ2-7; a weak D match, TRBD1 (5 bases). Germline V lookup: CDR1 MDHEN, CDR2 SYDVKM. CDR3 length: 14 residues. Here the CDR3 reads CATAAPYRPYEQYF. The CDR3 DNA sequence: TGTGCAACCGCAGCTCCCTACAGGCCCTACGAGCAGTACTTC.